What follows are 3 T cell receptor beta chains derived from one specimen sequenced in a study of cytomegalovirus exposure and HLA in healthy donors. The PCR used 60 Vbeta and 13 Jbeta primers. Produced via immunoSEQ multiplex PCR; TCRdb's table is partial and in-frame only. The table includes 200,000 to 250,000 clones, 78% detected once. Sequencing used PBMCs. The source is a male donor in good health and CMV-seronegative.

V is TRBV28 and J is TRBJ2-5; 7 bases match TRBD2. The J call may be incorrect, as the DNA end agrees better with TRBJ2-7. Looked up from germline, CDR1 is MDHEN and CDR2 is SYDVKM. The CDR3 has 16 amino acids. The chain's CDR3 is CASSREVPMLSYEQYF. DNA for the CDR3: TGTGCCAGCAGCCGGGAGGTACCGATGCTTTCCTACGAGCAGTACTTC.

Of note for this clone: Other nucleotide sequences in the sample specify the same CDR3. This chain uses TRBV27 with TRBJ2-1; the D is unclear. The CDR3 runs 11 residues. The V and J ends lost 5 bases and 3 bases respectively, with 2 bases between them. Germline CDR1 MNHEY, CDR2 SMNVEV (reference sequence). CDR3 in amino acids: CASSLYNEQFF. CDR3 in DNA: TGTGCCAGCAGTCTCTACAATGAGCAGTTCTTC.

This chain uses TRBV5-1 with TRBJ2-2, with unresolved D. This CDR3 spans 15 amino acids. Trimming took off 0 bases at V and 7 bases at J, with 13 bases between the two ends. Germline V gives CDR1 SGHRS, CDR2 YFSETQ. CDR3 sequence reads: CASSLGGASGGELFF. The CDR3 DNA reads TGCGCCAGCAGCTTGGGAGGAGCGTCTGGCGGGGAGCTGTTTTTT.